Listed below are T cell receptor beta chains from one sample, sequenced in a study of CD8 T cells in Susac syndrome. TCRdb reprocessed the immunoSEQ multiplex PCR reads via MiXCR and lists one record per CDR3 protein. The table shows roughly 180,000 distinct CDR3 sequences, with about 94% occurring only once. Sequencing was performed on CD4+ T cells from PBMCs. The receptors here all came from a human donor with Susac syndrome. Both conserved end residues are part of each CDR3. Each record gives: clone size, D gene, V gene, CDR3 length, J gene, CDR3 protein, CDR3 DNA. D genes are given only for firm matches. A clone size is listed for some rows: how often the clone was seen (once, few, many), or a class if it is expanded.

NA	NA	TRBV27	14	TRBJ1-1	CASSLRGSNTEAFF	TGTGCCAGCAGCTTGAGGGGATCCAACACTGAAGCTTTCTTT
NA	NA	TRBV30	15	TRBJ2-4	CAWSPAGQAKNIQYF	TGTGCCTGGAGTCCAGCGGGACAAGCCAAAAACATTCAGTACTTC
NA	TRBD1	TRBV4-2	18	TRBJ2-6	CASSQESTGASGANVLTF	TGTGCCAGCAGCCAGGAATCTACAGGGGCCTCTGGGGCCAACGTCCTGACTTTC
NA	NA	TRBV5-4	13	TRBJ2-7	CASSLVGVHEQYF	TGTGCCAGCAGCTTGGTAGGGGTCCACGAGCAGTACTTC
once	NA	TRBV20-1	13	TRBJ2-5	CSAPSLGPETQYF	TGCAGTGCTCCTAGCCTAGGACCAGAGACCCAGTACTTC
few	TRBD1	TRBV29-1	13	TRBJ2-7	CSALDRGWDEQYF	TGCAGCGCCCTAGACAGGGGTTGGGACGAGCAGTACTTC
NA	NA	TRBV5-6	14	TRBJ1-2	CASRGLGDLYGYTF	TGTGCCAGCAGGGGCCTAGGGGACCTCTATGGCTACACCTTC
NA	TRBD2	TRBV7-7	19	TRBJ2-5	CASSSLGTSGRDRQKTQYF	TGTGCCAGCAGCTCCCTCGGGACTAGCGGGAGAGACCGCCAGAAGACCCAGTACTTC
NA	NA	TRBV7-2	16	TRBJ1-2	CASSLEYWAANYGYTF	TGTGCCAGCAGCTTAGAATATTGGGCAGCTAACTATGGCTACACCTTC
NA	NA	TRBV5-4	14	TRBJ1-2	CASSLAAGIYGYTF	TGTGCCAGCAGTTTGGCTGCAGGGATCTATGGCTACACCTTC
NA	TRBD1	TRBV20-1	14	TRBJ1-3	CSATKTGDGNTIYF	TGCAGTGCTACGAAAACAGGGGATGGAAACACCATATATTTT
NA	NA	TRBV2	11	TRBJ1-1	CASSEYRKAFF	TGTGCCAGCAGTGAATATAGGAAGGCTTTCTTT
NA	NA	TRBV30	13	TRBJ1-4	CAWSGGPNEKLFF	TGTGCCTGGAGTGGGGGGCCTAATGAAAAACTGTTTTTT
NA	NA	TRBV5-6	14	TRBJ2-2	CASSPPLSAGELFF	TGTGCCAGCAGCCCACCTCTCAGCGCCGGGGAGCTGTTTTTT
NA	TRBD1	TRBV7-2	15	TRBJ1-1	CASSLVGTGPTEAFF	TGTGCCAGCAGCTTAGTGGGGACAGGGCCCACTGAAGCTTTCTTT
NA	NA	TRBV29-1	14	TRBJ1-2	CSVAQGLNGYGYTF	TGCAGCGTTGCTCAGGGATTGAATGGTTATGGCTACACCTTC
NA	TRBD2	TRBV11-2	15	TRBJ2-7	CASSLVAGGSYEQYF	TGTGCCAGCAGCTTAGTGGCGGGAGGGAGCTACGAGCAGTACTTC
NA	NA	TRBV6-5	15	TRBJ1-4	CASSPASHQGEKLFF	TGTGCCAGCAGTCCGGCTTCACATCAGGGAGAAAAACTGTTTTTT
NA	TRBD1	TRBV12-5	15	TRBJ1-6	CASGLMGQVNSPLHF	TGTGCTAGTGGTTTGATGGGACAGGTTAATTCACCCCTCCACTTT
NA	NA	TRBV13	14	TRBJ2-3	CASSLGSTTNTQYF	TGTGCCAGCAGCTTAGGAAGTACCACGAATACGCAGTATTTT
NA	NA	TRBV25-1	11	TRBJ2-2	CASTWSGELFF	TGTGCCAGCACCTGGTCCGGGGAGCTGTTTTTT
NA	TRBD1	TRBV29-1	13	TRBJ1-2	CSAMPGGAAGYTF	TGCAGCGCGATGCCAGGGGGCGCGGCTGGCTACACCTTC
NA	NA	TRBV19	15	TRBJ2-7	CASSAQGAQTYEQYF	TGTGCCAGTAGTGCACAGGGAGCTCAAACCTACGAGCAGTACTTC